Presented here are 5 T cell receptor beta chains from one specimen sequenced in a study of a mutant IDH1 vaccine in newly diagnosed glioma. Time point meaning: baseline, week 1 (first vaccination visit). Specified treatment: pre-vaccination baseline after standard-of-care therapy. The repertoire was sequenced with immunoSEQ multiplex PCR; TCRdb's copy has only in-frame clones and lacks some. The data contain about 88,000 clones, around 79% of them singletons. This sample comprised PBMCs, obtained from a glioma patient treated with radiotherapy, temozolomide or both. Source of these receptors: a man in his forties or fifties with glioma. Some clones in this sample may be carry-over from other donors' samples.

The chain links TRBV25-1 to TRBJ1-6; 8 nucleotides agree with TRBD1. CDR3 length: 13 amino acids. Per the germline V gene, CDR1 is MGHDK and CDR2 is SYGVNS. Unmatched junction bases numbered 5, after V lost 6 bases and J lost 10 bases. The CDR3 sequence: CASSGQGWSPLHF. The CDR3 DNA reads TGTGCCAGCAGCGGACAGGGTTGGTCACCCCTCCACTTT.

V and J are TRBV18 and TRBJ2-5, with D uncertain. The CDR3 loop spans 14 amino acids. Germline loops: CDR1 KGHSH, CDR2 LQKENI. Trimming left V 0 bases short and J 4 bases short, with 9 bases between. In DNA, the CDR3 is TGTGCCAGCTCACCACCGATTCGGAGAGAGACCCAGTACTTC. Its translation: CASSPPIRRETQYF.

Only one count was recorded for this clone. V gene TRBV14 combines with J gene TRBJ1-1; D is ambiguous. The CDR3 consists of 13 residues. Germline V gene data show CDR1 as SGHDN and CDR2 as FVKESK. V gave up 5 bases and J gave up 2 bases, with 9 bases separating them. The CDR3 coding sequence is TGTGCCAGCAGCTTAGGGCTTAACACTGAAGCTTTCTTT. Its translation: CASSLGLNTEAFF.

The sample holds a few counts of this clone. This chain links TRBV15 with TRBJ1-6; TRBD1 matches at 7 bases. The CDR3 covers 14 residues. In germline, CDR1 is LNHNV, CDR2 YYDKDF (reference sequence). V trimming: 4 bases; J trimming: 8 bases; junction bases outside the gene matches: 5. Here the CDR3 DNA reads TGTGCCACCAGCAACAGGGGTAGGGATTCACCCCTCCACTTT. Translating gives CATSNRGRDSPLHF.

The chain links TRBV5-1 to TRBJ1-5; D unresolved. CDR1 and CDR2 from the germline V gene are SGHRS and YFSETQ. The CDR3 length is 12 residues. The V gene lost 4 bases and the J gene lost 5 bases, with 7 bases spanning the gap. CDR3 DNA: TGCGCCAGCAGCCGGGGTTATCAGCCCCAGCATTTT. Amino acid sequence: CASSRGYQPQHF.